The 29 T cell receptor beta chains listed next were all sequenced from one sample in a study of cytomegalovirus exposure and HLA in healthy donors. This table comes from immunoSEQ multiplex PCR, and its TCRdb copy is limited to in-frame clones, with some not included. The sample has a few hundred thousand clones, 90% to 95% seen once. The sample taken for sequencing was PBMCs. The receptors were sampled from a woman in her late teens or twenties in good health and CMV-seronegative.

The chain links TRBV28 to TRBJ1-5, with TRBD1 as a possible D gene (6 bases). The CDR3 loop spans 14 amino acids. Germline V gene data show CDR1 as MDHEN and CDR2 as SYDVKM. V lost 2 bases and J lost 7, with 12 bases in between. The CDR3 protein is CASSLQGMGQPQHF. In DNA form, the CDR3 reads TGTGCCAGCAGTTTACAGGGGATGGGACAGCCCCAGCATTTT. The complete variable domain, with remaining parts taken from reference TRBV28 and TRBJ1-5, reads DVKVTQSSRYLVKRTGEKVFLECVQDMDHENMFWYRQDPGLGLRLIYFSYDVKMKEKGDIPEGYSVSREKKERFSLILESASTNQTSMYLCASSLQGMGQPQHFGDGTRLSIL.

This sequence joins TRBV5-4 and TRBJ1-1; D is possibly TRBD1 (5 bases). CDR1 is SGHNT and CDR2 is YYREEE in the germline V gene (reference sequence). V lost 3 bases, J lost 3 bases, and 12 bases lay in between. This CDR3 is 14 amino acids long. The CDR3 DNA reads as TGTGCCAGCAGCTCGGATCGGGGGTACACTGAAGCTTTCTTT. Translation gives CASSSDRGYTEAFF. Based on the CDR3 plus reference TRBV5-4 and TRBJ1-1, the full variable domain is ETGVTQSPTHLIKTRGQQVTLRCSSQSGHNTVSWYQQALGQGPQFIFQYYREEENGRGNFPPRFSGLQFPNYSSELNVNALELDDSALYLCASSSDRGYTEAFFGQGTRLTVV.

The chain uses TRBV5-4 and TRBJ1-1; D is perhaps TRBD1 (6 bases). The CDR3 runs 16 residues. Trimming pared 1 base from V and 6 bases from J, leaving 19 bases between. The germline CDR1 and CDR2 sequences are SGHNT and YYREEE (reference sequence). The DNA of the CDR3 is TGTGCCAGCAGCTTGCCCTTAACAGGGCCCAGGTCTGAAGCTTTCTTT. Protein product: CASSLPLTGPRSEAFF.

The gene calls are TRBV7-9 and TRBJ2-3; 8 bases match TRBD2. The CDR3 is made up of 14 amino acids. Germline lookup yields CDR1 SEHNR and CDR2 FQNEAQ (reference sequence). Unmatched junction bases numbered 5, after V lost 3 bases and J lost 6 bases. The CDR3 region is CASSLGGLVDTQYF. As DNA, the CDR3 is TGTGCCAGCAGCTTGGGGGGACTAGTTGATACGCAGTATTTT.

J is TRBJ1-1 and V is TRBV18, with D possibly matching TRBD1 (5 bases). The CDR3 is 11 amino acids. Trimming took off 3 bases at V and 8 bases at J, with 7 bases between the two ends. Per the germline V gene, CDR1 is KGHSH and CDR2 is LQKENI. CDR3 nucleotide sequence: TGTGCCAGCTCACCGGGGCGGGAAGCTTTCTTT. It translates to CASSPGREAFF.

This sequence joins TRBV13 and TRBJ2-1, with D maybe TRBD2 (5 bases). Germline V CDR1 and CDR2: PRHDT, FYEKMQ (reference sequence). V was trimmed by 5 bases and J by 0 bases, leaving 11 bases between them. The CDR3 consists of 15 residues. The CDR3 here is CASSPRRSSYNEQFF. CDR3 bases: TGTGCCAGCAGCCCCCGGAGGAGCTCCTACAATGAGCAGTTCTTC.

This clone was recorded once. The chain joins TRBV6-6 to TRBJ1-2; TRBD1 agrees at 9 bases. The CDR3 is 12 residues long. Germline lookup yields CDR1 MNHNY and CDR2 SVGAGI (reference sequence). Germline trimming cut 5 bases from V and 8 bases from J; bases unmatched to any gene: 3. This CDR3 is CASSRTGDGYTF. In DNA, the CDR3 is TGTGCCAGCAGTAGGACAGGGGACGGCTACACCTTC.

The chain combines TRBV6-1 with TRBJ1-2; 7 bases are shared with TRBD1. The V segment lost 0 bases and the J segment 3 bases; nucleotides outside the gene matches: 7. Germline V gene data show CDR1 as MNHNS and CDR2 as SASEGT. The CDR3 is 16 amino acids. The CDR3 nucleotides read TGTGCCAGCAGTGAAGCGCTTCAGGGGGGTGACTATGGCTACACCTTC. The encoded protein is CASSEALQGGDYGYTF.

CDR3 DNA: TGTGCCAGCGCGGACAGGGATGATGGCTACACCTTC. Residues: CASADRDDGYTF. This chain uses TRBV19 with TRBJ1-2; TRBD1 matches 8 bases. V lost 9 bases to trimming and J lost 6 bases; unmatched junction nucleotides: 6. CDR1 LNHDA and CDR2 SQIVND come from the germline V gene (reference sequence). The CDR3 has 12 amino acids.

The chain joins TRBV30 to TRBJ1-2; D call uncertain. The V end lost 1 base, the J end lost 4 bases, and 7 bases lay between the germline ends. Germline-derived CDR1 and CDR2 are GTSNPN and SVGIG (reference sequence). The CDR3 consists of 12 residues. CDR3: CAWSDRAYGYTF. CDR3 DNA: TGTGCCTGGAGTGACAGAGCCTATGGCTACACCTTC.

The gene calls are TRBV6-5 and TRBJ1-1; no definite D call. This CDR3 has 14 amino acids. The germline gives CDR1 MNHEY, CDR2 SVGAGI. Trimming took off 1 base at V and 3 bases at J, with 9 bases between the two ends. The CDR3 sequence is CASSYFGIYTEAFF. The CDR3 nucleotides read TGTGCCAGCAGTTACTTCGGGATCTACACTGAAGCTTTCTTT.

The CDR3 loop is CASSPSNFDREDYGYTF. Written as DNA, the CDR3 is TGCGCCAGCAGCCCATCCAACTTTGACAGGGAGGACTATGGCTACACCTTC. The V call is TRBV5-1, the J call TRBJ1-2, with 7 nucleotides matching TRBD1. The CDR3 length is 17 residues. Trimming cost V 4 bases and J 3 bases; bases outside gene matches: 15. Per germline, CDR1 SGHRS and CDR2 YFSETQ. The full variable domain, in which reference TRBV5-1 and TRBJ1-2 provide the parts outside the CDR3, is KAGVTQTPRYLIKTRGQQVTLSCSPISGHRSVSWYQQTPGQGLQFLFEYFSETQRNKGNFPGRFSGRQFSNSRSEMNVSTLELGDSALYLCASSPSNFDREDYGYTFGSGTRLTVV.

Regarding this clone: Different DNA sequences within this sample yield the same CDR3. The chain is built from TRBV27 and TRBJ1-5; no reliable D call. The V gene lost 3 bases and the J gene lost 1 base, with 7 bases spanning the gap. The CDR3 covers 14 residues. Germline V gene sequence: CDR1 MNHEY, CDR2 SMNVEV (reference sequence). CDR3 nucleotide sequence: TGTGCCAGCAGTTTGGCAGGAAGCAATCAGCCCCAGCATTTT. It translates to CASSLAGSNQPQHF.

On this clone itself: One junction end disagrees with the germline gene, perhaps due to a read error. The CDR3 reads CASTINRRGLEVAIGYTF. DNA of the CDR3: TGTGCCAGTACTATAAATCGTCGGGGACTGGAGGTCGCTATTGGCTACACCTTC. The genes are TRBV19 and TRBJ1-2; tentatively, D is TRBD1 (5 bases). The CDR3 runs 18 residues. The germline V gene has CDR1 LNHDA and CDR2 SQIVND (reference sequence).

The chain joins TRBV7-8 to TRBJ1-5; D is ambiguous. CDR1 and CDR2 (germline): SGHVS, FQNEAQ. The CDR3 contains 17 residues. V lost 4 bases and J lost 3, with 19 bases in between. This CDR3 reads CASSSRPREGLNQPQHF. DNA for the CDR3: TGTGCCAGCAGCTCGCGCCCAAGGGAGGGCCTCAATCAGCCCCAGCATTTT.

V is TRBV13 and J is TRBJ1-2, with D perhaps matching TRBD1 (5 bases). CDR1 is PRHDT, CDR2 FYEKMQ, per germline (reference sequence). The ends were cut back, 3 bases at V and 4 bases at J, with 9 bases in the middle. The CDR3 is 13 residues long. This CDR3 reads CASSLGRVYGYTF. CDR3 DNA: TGTGCCAGCAGCTTGGGCAGGGTCTATGGCTACACCTTC.

This clone was observed a single time. V is TRBV15 and J is TRBJ1-4, with TRBD1 identical over 7 bases. The CDR3 spans 16 residues. The ends lost 3 bases at V and 8 bases at J; junction bases unmatched: 12. Germline V gene lookup returns CDR1 LNHNV and CDR2 YYDKDF (reference sequence). The CDR3 loop is CATSRDPTGPGEKLFF. The DNA for the CDR3 is TGTGCCACCAGCAGGGACCCGACAGGGCCAGGGGAAAAACTGTTTTTT.

This clone occurred once. The chain combines TRBV7-2 with TRBJ2-7; 7 positions match TRBD2. Trimming cost V 2 bases and J 3 bases; bases outside gene matches: 7. This CDR3 region has 15 residues. Germline V CDR1 and CDR2: SGHTA, FQGNSA. The CDR3: CASSLSSSGDYEQYF. The DNA for the CDR3 is TGTGCCAGCAGCTTATCGTCTAGCGGTGACTACGAGCAGTACTTC.

The J gene is TRBJ2-1, the V gene TRBV7-9; D possibly corresponds to TRBD2 (6 bases). V lost 2 bases and J lost 2, with 10 bases in between. In germline, CDR1 is SEHNR, CDR2 FQNEAQ (reference sequence). The CDR3 consists of 15 residues. CDR3 in DNA: TGTGCCAGCAGCTTAACTAGCCCAACCTACAATGAGCAGTTCTTC. Protein sequence: CASSLTSPTYNEQFF.

The V call is TRBV6-4, the J call TRBJ2-1; TRBD2 matches at 12 bases. Looked up from germline, CDR1 is MRHNA and CDR2 is SNTAGT. J lost 5 bases, V lost 9 bases, and 5 bases had no gene match. The CDR3 is made up of 14 amino acids. The CDR3 DNA reads TGTGCCAGTCGACTAGCGGGAGAGGACAATGAGCAGTTCTTC. Its protein product is CASRLAGEDNEQFF.

This clone was picked up one time. This chain connects TRBV23-1 to TRBJ1-1; the D gene is possibly TRBD1 (5 bases). TRBV23-1 is an ORF, and what it does is uncertain. This CDR3 has 17 residues. The V gene lost 4 bases and the J gene lost 5 bases, with 23 bases spanning the gap. CDR3 residues: CASSLCSRRQGGTEAFF. For the CDR3, the DNA is TGCGCCAGCAGTCTTTGTTCACGGCGGCAGGGAGGTACTGAAGCTTTCTTT.

CDR3 sequence reads: CASSVVSVGPAGGEQFF. In DNA, the CDR3 is TGTGCCAGCAGCGTAGTTTCGGTGGGGCCAGCAGGTGGTGAGCAGTTCTTC. This chain uses TRBV9 with TRBJ2-1, with D maybe TRBD1 (5 bases). The CDR3 consists of 17 residues. From germline, CDR1 is SGDLS and CDR2 YYNGEE. V was shortened by 0 bases and J by 9 bases, with 22 bases between the two germline ends.

The V and J genes are TRBV5-1 and TRBJ1-1; 10 bases match TRBD1. The CDR3 totals 15 residues. The germline gives CDR1 SGHRS, CDR2 YFSETQ. The trim removed 1 base at V and 4 bases at J, leaving 4 bases unmatched. CDR3 amino acids: CASSLSTGGLTEAFF. In DNA, the CDR3 is TGCGCCAGCAGCTTGTCGACAGGGGGCCTCACTGAAGCTTTCTTT. The complete variable domain, with remaining parts taken from reference TRBV5-1 and TRBJ1-1, reads KAGVTQTPRYLIKTRGQQVTLSCSPISGHRSVSWYQQTPGQGLQFLFEYFSETQRNKGNFPGRFSGRQFSNSRSEMNVSTLELGDSALYLCASSLSTGGLTEAFFGQGTRLTVV.

The chain employs TRBV6-6 and TRBJ1-1, with D perhaps TRBD1 (5 bases). This CDR3 spans 14 amino acids. V was clipped by 6 bases and J by 10 bases, with 21 bases between them. Germline CDR1 MNHNY, CDR2 SVGAGI (reference sequence). CDR3 protein: CASRTPFSDRGAFF. For the CDR3, the DNA is TGTGCCAGCAGAACCCCTTTTTCCGACAGAGGAGCTTTCTTT.

The V call is TRBV5-1, the J call TRBJ2-7, with 11 bases that match TRBD1. This CDR3 spans 13 amino acids. Germline assignment: CDR1 SGHRS and CDR2 YFSETQ. V lost 10 bases and J lost 4; bases outside the gene matches: 7. The CDR3 DNA reads TGCGCCTCCAGGACAGGGGGCTCATACGAGCAGTACTTC. This encodes CASRTGGSYEQYF.

The gene calls are TRBV9 and TRBJ2-1; 10 bases align to TRBD2. Trimming at V came to 3 bases and at J to 5 bases, leaving 8 bases not matched to a gene. This CDR3 comprises 16 residues. Germline V gives CDR1 SGDLS, CDR2 YYNGEE. The CDR3 DNA follows: TGTGCCAGCAGCGCAAGCGGGAGGGCCCTCGACAATGAGCAGTTCTTC. It yields the protein CASSASGRALDNEQFF.

V is TRBV14 and J is TRBJ1-3; perhaps TRBD1 as D (5 bases). CDR1 is SGHDN, CDR2 FVKESK, per germline. The germline V and J ends were trimmed by 1 base and 1 base, with 14 bases remaining between them. This CDR3 is built from 17 residues. This CDR3 reads CASSQGRGTASGNTIYF. In nucleotides, the CDR3 is TGTGCCAGCAGCCAAGGTCGGGGGACGGCATCTGGAAACACCATATATTTT.

A remark on this clone: The sample carries other DNA sequences with the same CDR3. The chain's CDR3 is CASSLTGRNTEAFF. The CDR3 DNA reads TGTGCCAGCAGCCTGACAGGGAGGAACACTGAAGCTTTCTTT. J is TRBJ1-1 and V is TRBV27, with 7 bases that match TRBD1. Germline V gene data show CDR1 as MNHEY and CDR2 as SMNVEV (reference sequence). The V segment lost 6 bases and the J segment 1 base; nucleotides outside the gene matches: 5. This CDR3 has 14 residues.

The V gene is TRBV5-1, the J gene TRBJ1-1; D might be TRBD1 (6 bases). CDR1 and CDR2 from the germline V gene are SGHRS and YFSETQ. This CDR3 has 13 amino acids. Trimming left V 3 bases short and J 7 bases short, with 13 bases between. The CDR3 loop reads CASSYGQYNEAFF. The CDR3 DNA sequence: TGCGCCAGCAGCTACGGACAGTATAATGAAGCTTTCTTT. Full variable domain (missing parts from reference TRBV5-1 and TRBJ1-1): KAGVTQTPRYLIKTRGQQVTLSCSPISGHRSVSWYQQTPGQGLQFLFEYFSETQRNKGNFPGRFSGRQFSNSRSEMNVSTLELGDSALYLCASSYGQYNEAFFGQGTRLTVV.